This T cell receptor beta chain derives from a study of T cells in Graves' hyperthyroidism and ophthalmopathy. CDR3 size: 15 residues. Trimming cost V 6 bases and J 5 bases, with 21 bases left between them. Germline CDR1 and CDR2: SGDLS and YYNGEE. A Clinical Activity Score of at least 3, a NOSPECS grade of at least 4 and a duration under 3 months were recorded in the ophthalmopathy patients. PBMCs came from 9 to 10 ml fresh peripheral blood. Notes on this clonotype: Its cognate antigen is unknown.

Whole-study results and caveats: Most clonotypes expanded in thyroid above 0.001 were likewise present in blood.

Regions amplified from RNA transcripts were the TCR beta CDR3 regions. An initial round of RT-PCR targeting the TCR CDR3 relied on the HTBI primer set. Each CDR3 protein gets one entry after TCRdb re-called the multiplex PCR reads with MiXCR. The sample records around 370,000 distinct CDR3 sequences, around a sixth being singletons. The sequence derives from a man aged 18 to 35 with Graves' ophthalmopathy. This chain links TRBV9 with TRBJ2-7; maybe TRBD1 (6 bases). The source material was blood. The CDR3 protein is CASTPGTRDIHEQYF. DNA of the CDR3: TGTGCCAGCACCCCCGGGACACGGGATATCCACGAGCAGTACTTC.